Listed below are T cell receptor beta chains from one sample, sequenced in a study of cytomegalovirus exposure and HLA in healthy donors. Using immunoSEQ multiplex PCR, the repertoire was profiled, and TCRdb retains in-frame clones only, with some absent. The sample has roughly 140,000 clones, around 79% seen once; the top ten hold 6.5% to 8%. Sequenced: PBMCs. The source of these receptors is a woman aged 40 to 50 in good health and CMV-seropositive. Each CDR3 is given with its conserved first and last residue. Each record gives: clone size, J gene, CDR3 length, D gene, V gene, CDR3 protein, CDR3 DNA. The D gene is left open where the match is weak. Only some rows state a clone size, as once, few, many or a class for expanded clones.

.	TRBJ2-1	14	TRBD1	TRBV2	CASSEERDSHEQFF	TGTGCCAGCAGTGAAGAGAGGGACAGCCATGAGCAGTTCTTC
few	TRBJ2-5	15	TRBD2	TRBV4-2	CASSQPTSGKETQYF	TGTGCCAGCAGCCAACCGACTAGCGGAAAAGAGACCCAGTACTTC
.	TRBJ2-1	15	TRBD1	TRBV9	CASSEGTGGYNEQFF	TGTGCCAGCAGCGAAGGGACAGGGGGTTACAATGAGCAGTTCTTC
.	TRBJ2-7	15	TRBD2	TRBV5-1	CASSLDGGSPYEQYF	TGCGCCAGCAGCTTGGACGGGGGGAGTCCCTACGAGCAGTACTTC
.	TRBJ2-2	14	.	TRBV4-1	CASSLENGYGELFF	TGCGCCAGCAGCCTGGAGAACGGATACGGGGAGCTGTTTTTT
few	TRBJ2-1	13	.	TRBV28	CASISGPRNEQFF	TGTGCCAGCATTAGCGGTCCGAGGAATGAGCAGTTCTTC
few	TRBJ1-2	12	.	TRBV25-1	CASSDRVRGYTF	TGTGCCAGCAGTGACAGGGTACGAGGCTACACCTTC
.	TRBJ2-7	15	TRBD1	TRBV5-1	CASSLAGTGRNEQYF	TGCGCCAGCAGCTTGGCCGGGACAGGGAGGAACGAGCAGTACTTC
once	TRBJ2-7	13	.	TRBV12-5	CASGLVEGRGQYF	TGTGCTAGTGGTTTGGTGGAGGGAAGGGGGCAGTACTTC
.	TRBJ2-1	15	.	TRBV14	CASRTSTGRFNEQFF	TGTGCCAGCAGGACTTCGACAGGTCGGTTCAATGAGCAGTTCTTC
.	TRBJ2-3	14	.	TRBV18	CASSLRQGTDTQYF	TGTGCCAGCTCACTCCGACAGGGCACAGATACGCAGTATTTT
once	TRBJ2-1	14	TRBD2	TRBV9	CASSGSGGNNEQFF	TGTGCCAGCAGCGGTAGCGGGGGGAACAATGAGCAGTTCTTC